The 11 T cell receptor beta chains in this list originate from one sample, sequenced in a study of T cells in tuberculosis. Data came from immunoSEQ multiplex PCR; TCRdb stores just in-frame clones and leaves some out. The sample yields 30,000 to 40,000 clones, 97% seen once. Sequenced input: PBMCs. Source of these receptors: a donor between 10 and 35 years old with latent tuberculosis or without tuberculosis infection.

The chain uses TRBV28 and TRBJ2-7, with 9 nucleotides matching TRBD1. The CDR3 consists of 15 residues. The V gene's germline CDR1 is MDHEN and CDR2 SYDVKM. The junction had 6 bases not matched to a gene; V was cut back by 3 bases and J by 3 bases. CDR3 amino acids: CASSFSDRGSYEQYF. CDR3 nucleotide sequence: TGTGCCAGCAGTTTCTCAGACAGGGGGAGCTACGAGCAGTACTTC.

This rearrangement joins TRBV6-1 to TRBJ2-3; no definite D call. The V gene lost 5 bases and the J gene lost 0 bases, with 9 bases spanning the gap. The CDR3 spans 14 residues. The germline V gene encodes CDR1 MNHNS and CDR2 SASEGT. DNA of the CDR3: TGTGCCAGCAGTATACGAGGAAGCACAGATACGCAGTATTTT. Protein product: CASSIRGSTDTQYF.

The chain joins TRBV18 to TRBJ2-5; TRBD1 is a possible D gene (6 bases). The CDR3 length is 15 residues. CDR1 and CDR2 from the germline V gene are KGHSH and LQKENI. Trimming stripped 6 bases from V and 4 bases from J, with 18 bases between. As DNA, the CDR3 is TGTGCCAGCTCGGATCAACAGGGTTTCGGAGAGACCCAGTACTTC. Translation: CASSDQQGFGETQYF.

The chain recombines TRBV2 with TRBJ2-3; 8 nucleotides align to TRBD1. V lost 5 bases to trimming and J lost 2 bases; unmatched junction nucleotides: 6. The germline V gene encodes CDR1 SNHLY and CDR2 FYNNEI. The CDR3 runs 15 residues. DNA for the CDR3: TGTGCCAGCAGTCCCGGGACAGGCAACACAGATACGCAGTATTTT. Encoded protein: CASSPGTGNTDTQYF.

The chain is built from TRBV27 and TRBJ2-6; D not resolved. V dropped 8 bases and J dropped 0 bases, with 11 bases sitting between them. This CDR3 contains 15 residues. The germline V gene encodes CDR1 MNHEY and CDR2 SMNVEV (reference sequence). This CDR3 reads CASAHRNSGANVLTF. Here the CDR3 DNA reads TGTGCCAGCGCACACCGTAACTCTGGGGCCAACGTCCTGACTTTC.

The V call is TRBV4-1, the J call TRBJ2-2, with D maybe TRBD1 (6 bases). This CDR3 spans 14 amino acids. The germline V gene encodes CDR1 MGHRA and CDR2 YSYEKL. V was shortened by 0 bases and J by 6 bases, with 8 bases between the two germline ends. In nucleotides, the CDR3 is TGCGCCAGCAGCCAAGAAAAGGGGGCCGGGGAGCTGTTTTTT. Protein product: CASSQEKGAGELFF.

The rearrangement joins TRBV2 to TRBJ1-3; 7 bases align to TRBD1. CDR1 and CDR2 from the germline V gene are SNHLY and FYNNEI. CDR3 length: 16 amino acids. J gave up 0 bases and V 6 bases, and 8 bases lay outside the gene matches. The DNA of the CDR3 is TGTGCCAGCAGGGGGACAGCCCTTTTCTCTGGAAACACCATATATTTT. It translates to CASRGTALFSGNTIYF.

V usage is TRBV6-5 and J usage is TRBJ2-1; 7 nucleotides align to TRBD2. Trimming at V came to 4 bases and at J to 2 bases, leaving 8 bases not matched to a gene. CDR1 and CDR2 from the germline V gene are MNHEY and SVGAGI. CDR3 length equals 16 residues. Here the CDR3 DNA reads TGTGCCAGCAGTTTAGTAGCGGGTAGTCCCTACAATGAGCAGTTCTTC. Its protein is CASSLVAGSPYNEQFF.

The chain combines TRBV30 with TRBJ2-7, with a possible D match to TRBD2 (5 bases). This CDR3 has 12 amino acids. V lost 3 bases to trimming and J lost 3 bases, with 9 bases between them. CDR1 is GTSNPN, CDR2 SVGIG, per germline (reference sequence). The CDR3 loop is CAWRLGNYEQYF. The DNA of the CDR3 is TGTGCCTGGAGACTAGGGAACTACGAGCAGTACTTC.

The chain is built from TRBV6-5 and TRBJ2-3, with 13 bases lining up with TRBD2. The CDR3 totals 15 residues. V shed 7 bases, J shed 3 bases, and the junction held 4 bases outside the gene matches. The V gene's germline CDR1 is MNHEY and CDR2 SVGAGI. The CDR3, as DNA: TGTGCCAGCAAATCGGGACTAGCGGGGACAGATACGCAGTATTTT. Translated, it gives CASKSGLAGTDTQYF.

CDR3 residues: CASSAPRDRGLVNYGYTF. For the CDR3, the DNA is TGTGCCAGCAGCGCCCCACGGGACAGGGGGCTTGTTAACTATGGCTACACCTTC. J is TRBJ1-2 and V is TRBV9; TRBD1 matches at 12 bases. The CDR3 loop spans 18 amino acids. Germline lookup yields CDR1 SGDLS and CDR2 YYNGEE. The junction had 10 bases not matched to a gene; V was cut back by 3 bases and J by 1 base.